These T cell receptor beta chains were read from a single sample in a study of blood T cell repertoires in COVID-19. Repertoires were generated with immunoSEQ multiplex PCR, while TCRdb's copy carries only in-frame clones and drops some. The data contain 130,000 to 150,000 clones, 88% of them singletons. The sample was peripheral blood. Source of these receptors: a man aged 50 to 59 with active or convalescent COVID-19. Each CDR3 is given without its conserved first and last residue. Each record gives: V gene, D gene, CDR3 protein. A D gene is named only where the DNA matches it firmly.

V: TRBV19
D: TRBD2
CDR3: ASSIGGGGSYEQY

V: TRBV20-1
D: TRBD2
CDR3: SASASRDYQRDTQY

V: TRBV6-5
D: TRBD1
CDR3: ASSYSGTGDEQF

V: TRBV10-3
D: TRBD2
CDR3: AIRASGRSYEQY

V: TRBV3-1/TRBV3-2
D: TRBD1
CDR3: ASSQEVLKTGGEGIQY

V: TRBV29-1
D: TRBD1
CDR3: SVVEDRVFNIQY

V: TRBV4-1
D: TRBD1
CDR3: ASSQETGGYNEQF

V: TRBV19
D: TRBD1
CDR3: ASSGTGYRGGELF

V: TRBV3-1/TRBV3-2
D: TRBD2
CDR3: ASSQVTASGTREQY

V: TRBV7-9
D: TRBD2
CDR3: ASRHSSGGNTGELF

V: TRBV6-1
D: TRBD1
CDR3: ASRDRGRDEKLF

V: TRBV7-9
D: TRBD1
CDR3: ASSPGTAYGYT

V: TRBV6-4
D: .
CDR3: ASSDAHNEQF

V: TRBV20-1
D: .
CDR3: SVGLAYEQY

V: TRBV2
D: TRBD1
CDR3: ASSGQGMTYTEAF

V: TRBV10-1
D: .
CDR3: ASSDMETQY

V: TRBV5-4
D: .
CDR3: ASSSYRSSYEQY

V: TRBV2
D: .
CDR3: ASSLRVSNTGELF

V: TRBV28
D: TRBD2
CDR3: ASSFSGRTDTQY

V: TRBV11-3
D: TRBD1
CDR3: ASSPGTGPYNEQF

V: TRBV2
D: .
CDR3: ASVPRGYNEQF

V: TRBV7-9
D: TRBD1
CDR3: ASSFAGQGGKLF

V: TRBV28
D: .
CDR3: ASSLSRNTEAF

V: TRBV29-1
D: TRBD1
CDR3: SVEGGQGLFEQY

V: TRBV29-1
D: TRBD2
CDR3: SVGPGGTGELF

V: TRBV28
D: .
CDR3: ASSLQDNNRSPLH

V: TRBV9
D: .
CDR3: ASSVGHVRANYGYT

V: TRBV9
D: TRBD1
CDR3: ASSDRGNIQY

V: TRBV6-5
D: TRBD1
CDR3: ASSRTGWAYEQY

V: TRBV5-1
D: .
CDR3: ASSLGSEETQY

V: TRBV19
D: .
CDR3: AVVFRGEAF